This T cell receptor beta chain was documented in a study of cytomegalovirus exposure and HLA in healthy donors (dated by TCRdb to the late 2010s). Background on the whole study: The 500 to 800 repertoires of the first cohort and the 110 or so validation repertoires were produced on the same platform, according to a later analysis. Along with the roughly 670-subject first cohort, a separate validation cohort of around 110 different subjects was used. The aim of the study was to test whether cataloging public T cell receptors could identify signatures of past pathogen exposure. High-throughput TCR immunosequencing, statistical association of individual TCRs with disease status, and machine learning were combined to predict cytomegalovirus infection status. The research as a whole found: The study listed 150 to 200 TCR beta chains as associated with cytomegalovirus. All 120 or so repertoires were used to score co-occurrence in the validation cohort in a later analysis, because that analysis had no HLA typing for the cohort. While some public TCRs were present in many individuals, most TCR sequences turned up only very rarely across donors. A few of the identified cytomegalovirus-associated TCR beta chains were confirmed in vitro to be specific for cytomegalovirus antigens. Cytomegalovirus status was reported to be diagnosed by the classifier with high specificity and sensitivity in both the original and validation cohorts. In a later analysis, TCRs clustered in the first cohort were found to also tend to co-occur in the roughly 120 validation repertoires, with 94% of cluster scores above 0. It was suggested by the authors that the approach could potentially be generalized to other disease states and immunological phenotypes.

The library came from the immunoSEQ multiplex PCR assay. Concerning the study's data processing: A statistical classification framework was built for diagnosing cytomegalovirus status from the catalog of TCR beta chain sequences. Drawn from immuneACCESS, this table holds only the in-frame rearrangements with V and J called that TCRdb kept. Clones are partly lost; checked studies trace under half to an unresolved V gene and leave the rest unexplained. That table furnishes V, J and clone size, whereas the DNA furnished D and trimming. The sample yields about 60,000 clones; about 96% were counted once. The ten largest make up approximately 0.94% of the sample. The donors belonged to the validation cohort of roughly 120 subjects, which was separate from the roughly 700-subject first cohort. As for this clone: The specificity of this receptor is unknown. No base qualities exist here, and no much larger clone lies one base off it.

The CDR3 contains 13 residues, cysteine and phenylalanine counted. Only the CDR3 region is kept as DNA, spanning 39 bases read in frame from base 1. V is clipped by 0 bases and J by 8 bases, and the sequence between their germline boundaries is 9 bases long. From the germline V gene, CDR1 is SGHDT and CDR2 is YYEEEE. The receptor chain draws on TRBV5-6 and TRBJ2-1; the D gene is not confidently resolved. The sequencing sample was made of PBMCs. The receptor was derived from a man between 18 and 29 years old in good health and CMV-seronegative. The sequence in DNA is TGTGCCAGCAGCTTGGTTTTTTCCGATGAGCAGTTCTTC. Protein translation: CASSLVFSDEQFF.